These 22 T cell receptor beta chains were sequenced from one sample in a study of blood T cell repertoires in COVID-19. Data came from immunoSEQ multiplex PCR; TCRdb stores just in-frame clones and leaves some out. The sample yields under 400,000 clones, almost 90% seen once. Sequenced material: peripheral blood. The receptor source for this set is a man aged 18-30 years with active or convalescent COVID-19.

CDR3 sequence reads: CASSSRYEQYF. The CDR3 region has the DNA TGCGCCAGCAGTAGCCGCTACGAGCAGTACTTC. V usage is TRBV23-1 and J usage is TRBJ2-7; D is undetermined. TRBV23-1 is labeled an ORF, and its function is uncertain. Trimming removed 5 bases from V and 3 bases from J, with 5 bases in between. CDR3 length: 11 amino acids.

CDR3 bases: TGTGCCAGCAGCCAGGGCGGCGAGCAGTACTTC. This translates into CASSQGGEQYF. The rearrangement uses TRBV27 and TRBJ2-7; D may be TRBD1 (5 bases). The CDR3 loop spans 11 amino acids. The V end was cut by 6 bases, the J end by 6 bases, with 9 bases between. CDR1 and CDR2 (germline): MNHEY, SMNVEV (reference sequence).

The genes are TRBV6-2 or TRBV6-3 and TRBJ2-3, with unresolved D. The germline V and J ends were trimmed by 2 bases and 2 bases, with 23 bases remaining between them. Per germline, CDR1 MNHEY and CDR2 SVGEGT. The CDR3 spans 19 residues. CDR3 bases: TGTGCCAGCAGTTACCGGCCCGGTACCCACGGGTTGGACACAGATACGCAGTATTTT. Translating gives CASSYRPGTHGLDTDTQYF.

This clone occurred once. This rearrangement joins TRBV27 to TRBJ2-7, with D perhaps matching TRBD1 (6 bases). This CDR3 comprises 16 residues. V gave up 2 bases and J gave up 0 bases, with 14 bases separating them. The germline CDR1 and CDR2 sequences are MNHEY and SMNVEV (reference sequence). CDR3 nucleotide sequence: TGTGCCAGCAGTTTAGGTACAGGGCTCCTCTCCTACGAGCAGTACTTC. Its protein is CASSLGTGLLSYEQYF.

The gene calls are TRBV27 and TRBJ2-1; the match to TRBD2 covers 11 bases. This CDR3 is 15 amino acids long. Germline CDR1 reads MNHEY; CDR2 reads SMNVEV (reference sequence). Trimming cost V 5 bases and J 6 bases; bases outside gene matches: 6. The CDR3 loop is CASSRSGRGGNEQFF. The CDR3 DNA sequence: TGTGCCAGCAGTCGTAGCGGGAGGGGGGGCAATGAGCAGTTCTTC.

The gene calls are TRBV28 and TRBJ1-4, with TRBD1 matching 11 bases. Trimming at V came to 6 bases and at J to 9 bases, leaving 9 bases not matched to a gene. CDR1 is MDHEN and CDR2 is SYDVKM in the germline V gene. This CDR3 is 15 amino acids long. For the CDR3, the DNA is TGTGCCAGCAGCCCGTCGGACAGGGGGCGGAAAAAACTGTTTTTT. Translated: CASSPSDRGRKKLFF.

V and J are TRBV5-1 and TRBJ2-5; D gene ambiguous. V shed 2 bases and J shed 1 base, with 15 bases lying between them. CDR3 size: 16 residues. Germline V gene data show CDR1 as SGHRS and CDR2 as YFSETQ. CDR3 nucleotide sequence: TGCGCCAGCAGCTTTGGGCAACGACCGGCCCAAGAGACCCAGTACTTC. Residues: CASSFGQRPAQETQYF. The variable domain in full, with the rest retrieved from reference TRBV5-1 and TRBJ2-5, is KAGVTQTPRYLIKTRGQQVTLSCSPISGHRSVSWYQQTPGQGLQFLFEYFSETQRNKGNFPGRFSGRQFSNSRSEMNVSTLELGDSALYLCASSFGQRPAQETQYFGPGTRLLVL.

A remark on this clone: At one of its ends the junction is not consistent with the germline gene, which may arise from a read error. The chain employs TRBV6-5 and TRBJ1-2, with TRBD1 as a possible D gene (6 bases). CDR1 MNHEY and CDR2 SVGAGI come from the germline V gene. The CDR3 runs 15 residues. The CDR3 DNA follows: TGTGCCAGCAGCAAGAACCGGGACAATCAAGCCGGATGGGCCTTC. It yields the protein CASSKNRDNQAGWAF.

V gene TRBV24-1 combines with J gene TRBJ2-5, with 14 bases that match TRBD2. The germline CDR1 and CDR2 sequences are KGHDR and SFDVKD. The ends lost 4 bases at V and 4 bases at J; junction bases unmatched: 7. This CDR3 region has 17 residues. The CDR3, as DNA: TGTGCCACCAGTGACCACGGACTAGCGGGGGGTGGAGAGACCCAGTACTTC. Amino acid sequence: CATSDHGLAGGGETQYF.

The chain couples TRBV7-5 to TRBJ2-3; whether TRBD2, the table's D call, matches the DNA was not checked. TRBV7-5 is labeled a pseudogene. The CDR3 is made up of 19 amino acids. DNA of the CDR3: TGTGCCAGAAGCTTACGAGGTTGCGGGGGAGCCACTAGCACAGATACGCAGTATTTT. It codes for CARSLRGCGGATSTDTQYF.

The chain joins TRBV6-6 to TRBJ1-6; no reliable D call. CDR3 length equals 15 residues. CDR1 MNHNY and CDR2 SVGAGI come from the germline V gene (reference sequence). The ends were cut back, 2 bases at V and 9 bases at J, with 14 bases in the middle. The CDR3: CASSYGEGKISPLHF. For the CDR3, the DNA is TGTGCCAGCAGTTACGGGGAGGGTAAGATTTCACCCCTCCACTTT.

This clone is a singleton in its sample. The rearrangement uses TRBV7-8 and TRBJ1-1; D is perhaps TRBD1 (5 bases). This CDR3 is 14 amino acids long. V dropped 7 bases and J dropped 5 bases, with 17 bases sitting between them. The germline CDR1 and CDR2 sequences are SGHVS and FQNEAQ. CDR3 loop: CASTDLRGITEAFF. For the CDR3, the DNA is TGTGCCAGCACCGATCTTAGGGGAATTACTGAAGCTTTCTTT.

In regard to this clone: At the DNA level, this CDR3 is encoded by other sequences in the same sample as well. The V and J genes are TRBV6-5 and TRBJ1-1; no reliable D call. Trimming stripped 2 bases from V and 0 bases from J, with 7 bases between. Germline-derived CDR1 and CDR2 are MNHEY and SVGAGI. The CDR3 is 14 residues long. The CDR3: CASSYGGMNTEAFF. The CDR3 nucleotides read TGTGCCAGCAGTTACGGAGGGATGAACACTGAAGCTTTCTTT.

The chain combines TRBV6-4 with TRBJ2-3, with 10 positions matching TRBD2. V lost 4 bases and J lost 5; bases outside the gene matches: 6. Germline V CDR1 and CDR2: MRHNA, SNTAGT. This CDR3 comprises 15 residues. The CDR3 region has the DNA TGTGCCAGCAGTGTAAGCGGGAGGGCCGGAGATACGCAGTATTTT. Protein: CASSVSGRAGDTQYF.

The chain joins TRBV7-6 to TRBJ1-4; 8 bases agree with TRBD1. Germline trimming cut 5 bases from V and 0 bases from J; bases unmatched to any gene: 5. Per the germline V gene, CDR1 is SGHVS and CDR2 is FNYEAQ. The CDR3 is made up of 16 amino acids. This CDR3 is CASSLTGATTNEKLFF. The CDR3 DNA is TGTGCCAGCAGCCTGACAGGGGCAACAACTAATGAAAAACTGTTTTTT. Full variable domain (rest looked up from reference TRBV7-6 and TRBJ1-4): GAGVSQSPRYKVTKRGQDVALRCDPISGHVSLYWYRQALGQGPEFLTYFNYEAQQDKSGLPNDRFSAERPEGSISTLTIQRTEQRDSAMYRCASSLTGATTNEKLFFGSGTQLSVL.

The chain employs TRBV15 and TRBJ2-1, with 9 bases that match TRBD1. This CDR3 is built from 15 residues. V trimming: 0 bases; J trimming: 8 bases; junction bases outside the gene matches: 5. Germline-derived CDR1 and CDR2 are LNHNV and YYDKDF (reference sequence). In DNA, the CDR3 is TGTGCCACCAGCAGAGAGGGACAGGGATTCGATGAGCAGTTCTTC. Protein: CATSREGQGFDEQFF.

This chain uses TRBV5-1 with TRBJ2-7; 10 nucleotides match TRBD2. There are 14 residues in the CDR3. The germline CDR1 and CDR2 sequences are SGHRS and YFSETQ. The V and J ends lost 2 bases and 3 bases, in that order; junction bases with no gene match: 2. DNA of the CDR3: TGCGCCAGCAGCTTAGCTAGCGGGAGCTACGAGCAGTACTTC. It specifies CASSLASGSYEQYF.

V gene TRBV28 combines with J gene TRBJ1-5, with a possible D match to TRBD1 (6 bases). In germline, CDR1 is MDHEN, CDR2 SYDVKM. Trimming cost V 1 base and J 4 bases, with 14 bases left between them. The CDR3 loop spans 16 amino acids. The DNA of the CDR3 is TGTGCCAGCAGTTTATTAACGGGGGGCCTGAATCAGCCCCAGCATTTT. Translated: CASSLLTGGLNQPQHF.

The gene calls are TRBV6-5 and TRBJ2-3; 10 nucleotides line up with TRBD2. Germline CDR1 is MNHEY and CDR2 is SVGAGI. The CDR3 covers 16 residues. V was pared by 2 bases and J by 5 bases, with 7 bases of the junction left unmatched. CDR3 sequence reads: CASSYGAGGYGDTQYF. The CDR3, as DNA: TGTGCCAGCAGTTACGGAGCGGGGGGGTATGGAGATACGCAGTATTTT.

Concerning this clone itself: One end of the junction fails to match germline, which may point to a read error. The chain couples TRBV19 to TRBJ2-6; 8 bases align to TRBD1. This CDR3 region has 16 residues. Germline V lookup: CDR1 LNHDA, CDR2 SQIVND (reference sequence). The CDR3 sequence is CASSVSTGVGANVLTF. DNA for the CDR3: TGTGCCAGTAGTGTCTCGACAGGGGTAGGGGCCAACGTGCTGACTTTC.

The V call is TRBV29-1, the J call TRBJ1-1; 9 bases fit TRBD1. Per the germline V gene, CDR1 is SQVTM and CDR2 is ANQGSEA. The CDR3 covers 12 residues. The CDR3 coding sequence is TGCACCATGACAGGGGGGGGACCTGAAGCTTTCTTT. Amino acid sequence: CTMTGGGPEAFF.

The V call is TRBV5-5, the J call TRBJ2-1; maybe TRBD2 (5 bases). The CDR3 contains 11 residues. The germline V gene has CDR1 SGHKS and CDR2 YYEKEE (reference sequence). Trimming removed 6 bases from V and 8 bases from J, with 9 bases in between. This CDR3 is CASIRDYEQFF. The CDR3 coding sequence is TGTGCCAGCATCCGGGATTATGAGCAGTTCTTC.